This T cell receptor beta chain was identified in a study of T cell responses to AZD1222 COVID-19 vaccine. Turning to the study itself: The study pooled second doses at about 4 or about 12 weeks. Notes on the study in general: Baseline seropositivity occurred in only a handful of AZD1222 recipients. Regions 160-218 and 743-854 dominated among vaccine-associated CD4 TCRs spanning spike.

CDR1 and CDR2 (germline): LNHDA, SQIVND (reference sequence). The CDR3 runs to 16 residues. V lost 4 bases and J 0 bases, leaving 15 bases between the germline ends. Here immunoSEQ multiplex PCR was the method, and the copy in TCRdb shows in-frame clones only, minus some. The data contain about 190,000 clones, 94% of them seen just once; the ten biggest clones take up roughly 9.8%. This clone has only one observation. Its antigen is as yet unknown. This TCR came from an adult in good health. This rearrangement joins TRBV19 to TRBJ1-1; D not certain. This specimen consisted of peripheral blood, obtained on day 0 of AZD1222 vaccination. CDR3 region: CASSTSTTGMNTEAFF. The CDR3 DNA reads TGTGCCAGTAGTACCTCTACGACGGGAATGAACACTGAAGCTTTCTTT.